This T cell receptor (beta chain) is from a study of blood T cell repertoires in COVID-19. At the level of the study: Samples taken during acute and convalescent COVID-19 were collected in the United States, Italy and Spain. The analysed material was cDNA or gDNA that came from T cells, B-cell-depleted T cells, or PBMCs.

Sequencing was performed with immunoSEQ multiplex PCR; in TCRdb, only in-frame clones are kept and a portion is missing. The sample yields 190,000 or so clones, around 79% seen once. This clone was observed a single time. CDR3 size: 15 residues. The V gene end was trimmed by 4 bases and the J gene end by 6 bases; junction bases not matched to a gene: 7. Germline assignment: CDR1 KGHDR and CDR2 SFDVKD. The source is a man aged 45-60 years who had recovered from COVID-19. This rearrangement joins TRBV24-1 to TRBJ2-1; TRBD2 matches at 8 bases. Sequencing was done on a sample of peripheral blood. The CDR3 here is CATSDAGLGGNEQFF. CDR3 sequence (DNA): TGTGCCACCAGTGACGCGGGACTAGGGGGCAATGAGCAGTTCTTC.